The clone carrying this TCR beta chain was seen more than once but under ten times. The data are from a study of neurological immune-mediated disorders. The cDNA came from 5'RACE, which used 10-nucleotide random UMIs. TCRdb redid the calling of the 5' RACE reads with MiXCR, one entry per CDR3 protein. The table shows some 29,000 distinct CDR3 sequences, with less than 8.5% occurring only once. The sequence was collected from a woman in her forties or fifties in good health. The sample consisted of PBMCs.

The CDR3 loop reads CASSPLGAATDTQYF. For the CDR3, the DNA is TGTGCCAGCAGCCCCCTCGGCGCGGCCACAGATACGCAGTATTTT. The J gene is TRBJ2-3, the V gene TRBV7-2; no firm D call. Germline loops: CDR1 SGHTA, CDR2 FQGNSA. V was clipped by 5 bases and J by 2 bases, with 14 bases between them. The length of the CDR3 is 15 residues.